Each of the 10 T cell receptor beta chains below was sequenced from the same sample in a study of T cells in Graves' hyperthyroidism and ophthalmopathy. Template material for amplifying TCR beta CDR3 regions consisted of RNA transcripts. The TCR CDR3 was amplified in a first-round RT-PCR using the HTBI primer set. Via MiXCR, TCRdb re-called the multiplex PCR reads, giving one row per CDR3 protein. This sample has approximately 590,000 distinct CDR3 sequences, with 46% found just once. The material sequenced was peripheral blood or thyroid tissue (not recorded which). These receptors were obtained from a woman under 30 with Graves' hyperthyroidism.

This clonotype was recorded at least ten times. The CDR3 sequence is CASRGGGQPQHF. The CDR3 bases are TGTGCCAGCAGGGGCGGGGGTCAGCCCCAGCATTTT. The chain joins TRBV2 to TRBJ1-5; TRBD1 might be the D (5 bases). The CDR3 runs to 12 residues. V lost 6 bases to trimming and J lost 6 bases, with 9 bases between them. Germline V gene data show CDR1 as SNHLY and CDR2 as FYNNEI.

This chain links TRBV7-2 with TRBJ1-5, with 8 bases identical to TRBD1. This CDR3 contains 15 residues. V shed 5 bases, J shed 2 bases, and the junction held 5 bases outside the gene matches. Germline V gives CDR1 SGHTA, CDR2 FQGNSA. CDR3 sequence: CASSDRGDGNQPQHF. CDR3 nucleotides: TGTGCCAGCAGCGACAGGGGAGATGGCAATCAGCCCCAGCATTTT.

The sample holds many counts of this clonotype. The chain employs TRBV24-1 and TRBJ1-1, with 8 bases fitting TRBD1. Unmatched junction bases numbered 4, after V lost 4 bases and J lost 7 bases. CDR1 KGHDR and CDR2 SFDVKD come from the germline V gene. The CDR3 has 13 residues. CDR3: CATSEQGVDEAFF. CDR3 nucleotide sequence: TGTGCCACCAGTGAACAGGGGGTTGATGAAGCTTTCTTT.

This clonotype appeared a few times. This chain joins TRBV4-3 and TRBJ2-7; possible D gene TRBD2, 6 bases. The V end lost 4 bases, the J end lost 3 bases, and 10 bases lay between the germline ends. CDR1 LGHNA and CDR2 YSLEER come from the germline V gene. CDR3 length: 13 amino acids. The CDR3 DNA sequence: TGCGCCAGCAGCCCGCGGGACGACTACGAGCAGTACTTC. This sequence encodes CASSPRDDYEQYF.

The sample holds a few counts of this clonotype. The chain carries TRBV20-1 and TRBJ1-6, with 7 nucleotides matching TRBD1. Unmatched junction bases numbered 7, after V lost 0 bases and J lost 2 bases. From germline, CDR1 is DFQATT and CDR2 SNEGSKA (reference sequence). The CDR3 loop spans 17 amino acids. The CDR3 is CSARDSGGSTYNSPLHF. CDR3 DNA sequence: TGCAGTGCTAGAGATTCAGGGGGTAGTACCTATAATTCACCCCTCCACTTT.

The rearrangement links TRBV24-1 to TRBJ2-7; 11 positions agree with TRBD2. The CDR3 runs 14 residues. V shed 8 bases and J 6 bases; nucleotides not matched to a gene: 8. Germline CDR1 KGHDR, CDR2 SFDVKD. CDR3 amino acids: CATTTTSGRGEQYF. The CDR3 DNA reads TGTGCCACCACCACAACTAGCGGGAGAGGCGAGCAGTACTTC.

The chain uses TRBV7-9 and TRBJ1-3; the match to TRBD1 covers 8 bases. V shed 4 bases and J 8 bases; nucleotides not matched to a gene: 10. Germline V gene sequence: CDR1 SEHNR, CDR2 FQNEAQ (reference sequence). The CDR3 extends over 15 amino acids. For the CDR3, the DNA is TGTGCCAGCAGCTCCGGACAGGGTTATGGCTACACCATATATTTT. It yields the protein CASSSGQGYGYTIYF.

A word on this clonotype: One end of the junction is discordant with germline, which a read error may explain. The V call is TRBV5-4, the J call TRBJ2-5, with a possible D match to TRBD1 (5 bases). Germline V gives CDR1 SGHNT, CDR2 YYREEE (reference sequence). This CDR3 comprises 13 residues. CDR3 DNA: TGTGCCAGCAGCTTGGCCAGGGTAGAGGCCCAGTACTTC. It encodes CASSLARVEAQYF.

This chain uses TRBV29-1 with TRBJ2-7; tentatively, D is TRBD1 (6 bases). The CDR3 consists of 13 residues. Per germline, CDR1 SQVTM and CDR2 ANQGSEA. V lost 0 bases to trimming and J lost 3 bases, with 9 bases between them. The CDR3 loop is CSVEEGDNYEQYF. The CDR3 DNA is TGCAGCGTTGAAGAGGGGGACAACTACGAGCAGTACTTC.

The chain links TRBV20-1 to TRBJ2-5, with TRBD1 matching over 7 bases. V was clipped by 1 base and J by 5 bases; unmatched bases: 13. CDR1 and CDR2 (germline): DFQATT, SNEGSKA (reference sequence). This CDR3 contains 16 residues. CDR3 region: CSARGFTGAGQETQYF. CDR3 DNA sequence: TGCAGTGCTAGAGGCTTCACAGGGGCCGGGCAGGAGACCCAGTACTTC.